This TCR beta chain was observed in a study of vaccination and CD4 T cells after COVID-19. The wider study: Cells were stimulated with overlapping spike peptides from SARS-CoV-2, HCoV-NL63, HCoV-OC43 and HCoV-229E.

Worth noting for this clonotype: Antigen: not known.

The Oncomine TCR Beta short-read assay sequenced DNA from cultured CD4+ T cells. A single record per CDR3 protein comes from TCRdb applying MiXCR to the PCR reads. The sample records roughly 20,000 distinct CDR3 sequences, 44% being singletons. The CDR3 spans 14 residues. Trimming left V 0 bases short and J 10 bases short, with 15 bases between. CDR1 and CDR2 from the germline V gene are SNHLY and FYNNEI. Noted treatment: approximately 10-day PBMC culture with coronavirus spike peptide pools or control peptides (ViraFEST assay). Broader study findings: Convalescent patients displayed a median about 90% of reactive clones emerging only post-vaccination.

The chain joins TRBV2 to TRBJ1-1; TRBD1 might be the D (5 bases). This material consisted of CD4+ T cells from blood, cultured in vitro, taken before SARS-CoV-2 vaccination. This receptor was identified in a human donor who had recovered from COVID-19. Here the CDR3 reads CASSEARRGPGAFF. The CDR3 DNA is TGTGCCAGCAGTGAAGCACGTAGGGGTCCAGGAGCTTTCTTT.